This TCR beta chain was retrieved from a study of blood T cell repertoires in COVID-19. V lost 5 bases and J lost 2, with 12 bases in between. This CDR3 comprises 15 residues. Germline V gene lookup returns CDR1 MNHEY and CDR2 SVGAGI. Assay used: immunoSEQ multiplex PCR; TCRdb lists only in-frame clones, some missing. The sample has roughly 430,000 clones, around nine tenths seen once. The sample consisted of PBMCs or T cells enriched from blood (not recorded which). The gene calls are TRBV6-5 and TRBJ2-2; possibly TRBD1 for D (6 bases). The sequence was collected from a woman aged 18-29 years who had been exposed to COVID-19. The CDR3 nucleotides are TGTGCCAGCAGTAAACAGGGATCAAACACCGGGGAGCTGTTTTTT. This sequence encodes CASSKQGSNTGELFF.